This T cell receptor (beta chain) is drawn from a study of long-term antiretroviral therapy in people with HIV. Study summary: Of all samples, the earliest predate the 2015 immediate-ART recommendation by about a decade. Whole-study results and caveats: Information on adherence, resistance and therapy changes was unavailable. CDR3 lengths in HIV samples spanned a narrower range than controls.

In regard to this clone: No antigen is known for it.

The CDR3 sequence is 14 residues long. J was trimmed by 5 bases and V by 6 bases; bases with no gene match: 6. Per germline, CDR1 LNHDA and CDR2 SQIVND (reference sequence). The immunoSEQ assay was v3.0, run at survey level. Produced via immunoSEQ multiplex PCR; TCRdb's table is partial and in-frame only. The table lists around 8,000 clones, approximately 80% of them singletons. The rearrangement links TRBV19 to TRBJ2-1; the match to TRBD2 covers 8 bases. The source was unsorted PBMCs, collected 0.1 years after starting antiretroviral therapy. This receptor was identified in a man aged 40-49 years with HIV. The CDR3 reads CASSASGHHNEQFF. CDR3 bases: TGTGCCAGTAGCGCTAGCGGGCACCACAATGAGCAGTTCTTC. The variable domain in full, with the rest retrieved from reference TRBV19 and TRBJ2-1, is DGGITQSPKYLFRKEGQNVTLSCEQNLNHDAMYWYRQDPGQGLRLIYYSQIVNDFQKGDIAEGYSVSREKKESFPLTVTSAQKNPTAFYLCASSASGHHNEQFFGPGTRLTVL.